The present T cell receptor (beta chain) was sequenced within a study of cytomegalovirus exposure and HLA in healthy donors. The CDR3 is made up of 18 amino acids. Germline V gene sequence: CDR1 MGHRA, CDR2 YSYEKL. V trimming: 0 bases; J trimming: 5 bases; junction bases outside the gene matches: 12. The PCR ran on 60 Vbeta and 13 Jbeta primers. Libraries were prepared by immunoSEQ multiplex PCR; TCRdb keeps only in-frame clonotypes and omits some of them. This sample has roughly 230,000 clones; 78% occur once, and the top ten carry 0.45% to 0.5%. This chain connects TRBV4-1 to TRBJ2-1; TRBD2 matches at 8 bases. The sequence was collected from a boy aged 5-17 years in good health and CMV-seronegative. The sample taken for sequencing was PBMCs. CDR3 bases: TGCGCCAGCAGCCAAGAAAGGACACTAGCGGCTCGGAACAATGAGCAGTTCTTC. Translated, it gives CASSQERTLAARNNEQFF.